The 14 T cell receptor beta chains in this list originate from one sample, sequenced in a study of T-cell memory formation after mild COVID-19 (dated by TCRdb to the early 2020s). Libraries were constructed by 5' RACE. The instrument given in TCRdb is Illumina NovaSeq 6000. The public reads were run again by TCRdb, first through fastp at Q25 and then through MiXCR, and only productive beta chains were kept. Records with the same CDR3 protein are collapsed into one entry carrying the most frequent genes and DNA. Recorded for this sample are 400,000 to 550,000 distinct CDR3 sequences; around 25% of them occurred a single time. Approximately 13% of the sample is held by the ten biggest clonotypes. Sequenced sample: PBMCs or a T cell subset sorted from them (not recorded which). The receptors originated from an adult woman who had mild COVID-19 (a few samples of this study predate the infection). The sample titles of this study are shuffled in the database, so cell type and time point are left out; the donor was told from shared clones.

This clonotype came up a few times. An end of the junction does not agree with germline; a read error may underlie this. The gene calls are TRBV7-7 and TRBJ2-5; 7 bases are shared with TRBD2. CDR1 is SSHAT and CDR2 is FNYEAQ in the germline V gene (reference sequence). The CDR3 spans 15 residues. In DNA form, the CDR3 reads TGTGCTAGCAGCCTAGGGGCTAGCGGAGCTGAGACCCAGTACTTC. Residues: CASSLGASGAETQYF.

This clonotype was picked up a small number of times. The rearrangement links TRBV7-2 to TRBJ1-5, with a tentative D call TRBD1 (5 bases). Germline assignment: CDR1 SGHTA and CDR2 FQGNSA. This CDR3 is 15 amino acids long. V was shortened by 2 bases and J by 6 bases, with 14 bases between the two germline ends. The CDR3 here is CASSLLVVGGQPQHF. As DNA, the CDR3 is TGTGCCAGCAGCTTATTGGTGGTGGGGGGTCAGCCCCAGCATTTT.

This clonotype was seen at least ten times. V is TRBV5-1 and J is TRBJ2-7; 7 nucleotides match TRBD1. Trimming at V came to 2 bases and at J to 5 bases, leaving 7 bases not matched to a gene. Germline V CDR1 and CDR2: SGHRS, YFSETQ. This CDR3 region has 14 residues. CDR3 DNA sequence: TGCGCCAGCAGCTTCTACAGGGGTTTAAACGAGCAGTACTTC. Translating it yields CASSFYRGLNEQYF.

The chain uses TRBV6-2 or TRBV6-3 and TRBJ2-7; 8 nucleotides agree with TRBD2. The J segment lost 7 bases and the V segment lost 0 bases, leaving 8 bases of the junction unmatched. The CDR3 totals 15 residues. The germline V gene has CDR1 MNHEY and CDR2 SVGEGT. The CDR3 spells CASSYSALAGWEQYF. The CDR3 DNA reads TGTGCCAGCAGTTACTCGGCGTTAGCGGGATGGGAGCAGTACTTC.

The chain links TRBV6-2 or TRBV6-3 to TRBJ2-3; 12 positions match TRBD2. With 5 bases clipped from V and 6 bases from J, the junction kept 15 bases outside the gene matches. The CDR3 has 18 residues. Germline lookup yields CDR1 MNHEY and CDR2 SVGEGT. DNA for the CDR3: TGTGCCAGCAGTCCTCCCCCGACTAGCGGGAGTTCAGGGGATACGCAGTATTTT. Encoded protein: CASSPPPTSGSSGDTQYF.

V and J are TRBV20-1 and TRBJ2-1; TRBD2 matches at 13 bases. After removal of 6 bases from V and 4 bases from J, the junction contained 3 bases not matched to a gene. Germline CDR1 and CDR2: DFQATT and SNEGSKA (reference sequence). This CDR3 has 14 residues. This CDR3 reads CSAGLAGPYNEQFF. CDR3 bases: TGCAGTGCGGGACTAGCGGGACCGTACAATGAGCAGTTCTTC.

This clonotype turned up a few times. The rearrangement uses TRBV7-9 and TRBJ2-3; 9 bases agree with TRBD2. J was trimmed by 2 bases and V by 5 bases; bases with no gene match: 11. Germline V gene data show CDR1 as SEHNR and CDR2 as FQNEAQ (reference sequence). The CDR3 totals 17 residues. The CDR3 DNA reads TGTGCCAGCAGCCCGAGGGGGCTAGCGGGAATCACAGATACGCAGTATTTT. Translation gives CASSPRGLAGITDTQYF.

The chain recombines TRBV6-5 with TRBJ2-7; D gene uncertain. CDR1 and CDR2 from the germline V gene are MNHEY and SVGAGI. Trimming removed 2 bases at V and 3 bases at J, with 8 bases between. This CDR3 is 13 amino acids long. CDR3 in amino acids: CASSYPGNYEQYF. The CDR3 DNA reads TGTGCCAGCAGTTACCCAGGAAACTACGAGCAGTACTTC.

This clonotype came up a few times. The rearrangement joins TRBV20-1 to TRBJ2-7; D call uncertain. V lost 0 bases and J lost 4, with 10 bases in between. The CDR3 has 13 residues. Germline lookup yields CDR1 DFQATT and CDR2 SNEGSKA (reference sequence). The chain's CDR3 is CSARELGQYEQYF. The DNA for the CDR3 is TGCAGTGCTAGAGAATTAGGTCAGTACGAGCAGTACTTC.

CDR3 protein: CASNSVRDYSYEQYF. The CDR3 DNA reads TGTGCCAGCAACTCGGTACGGGACTATTCCTACGAGCAGTACTTC. The V call is TRBV6-5, the J call TRBJ2-7; 7 bases agree with TRBD2. CDR3 size: 15 residues. Trimming took 7 bases from V and 1 from J; bases not matched to a gene: 10. CDR1 and CDR2 (germline): MNHEY, SVGAGI.

There are a few counts of this clonotype. The V and J genes are TRBV27 and TRBJ2-7; no definite D call. V was cut by 4 bases and J by 0 bases, with 13 bases left in between. Germline CDR1 is MNHEY and CDR2 is SMNVEV (reference sequence). CDR3 length: 15 residues. The CDR3 nucleotides read TGTGCCAGCAGTTCCGTGTATGGGTCCTCCTACGAGCAGTACTTC. Protein sequence: CASSSVYGSSYEQYF.

This sequence joins TRBV12-3 or TRBV12-4 and TRBJ1-6; D call uncertain. This CDR3 contains 13 residues. The V end lost 8 bases, the J end lost 4 bases, and 9 bases lay between the germline ends. Here the CDR3 DNA reads TGTGCCAGCCAGGCAGAATATAATTCACCCCTCCACTTT. Amino acids: CASQAEYNSPLHF.

V gene TRBV7-3 combines with J gene TRBJ2-1; no firm D call. CDR1 SGHTA and CDR2 FQGTGA come from the germline V gene. The CDR3 length is 13 residues. V lost 5 bases and J lost 7, with 12 bases in between. The CDR3 DNA follows: TGTGCCAGCAGCCCCTGGGGTCGGAATGAGCAGTTCTTC. Translated, it gives CASSPWGRNEQFF.

The chain's CDR3 is CAISGSAGETQYF. DNA of the CDR3: TGTGCCATCAGTGGGTCAGCGGGGGAGACCCAGTACTTC. The V call is TRBV10-3, the J call TRBJ2-5; 7 bases are a match to TRBD2. This CDR3 is 13 amino acids long. Germline V gives CDR1 ENHRY, CDR2 SYGVKD. Unmatched junction bases numbered 4, after V lost 4 bases and J lost 5 bases.